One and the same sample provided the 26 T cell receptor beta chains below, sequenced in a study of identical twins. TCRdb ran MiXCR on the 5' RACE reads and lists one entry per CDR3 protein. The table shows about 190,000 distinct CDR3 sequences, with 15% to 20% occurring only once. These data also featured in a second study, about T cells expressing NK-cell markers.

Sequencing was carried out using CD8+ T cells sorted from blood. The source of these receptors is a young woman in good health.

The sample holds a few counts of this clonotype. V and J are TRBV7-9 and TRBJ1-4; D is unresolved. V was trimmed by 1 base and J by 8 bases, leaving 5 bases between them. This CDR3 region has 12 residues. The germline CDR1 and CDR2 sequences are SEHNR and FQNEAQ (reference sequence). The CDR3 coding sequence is TGTGCCAGCAGCTTAGACCCGGAAAAACTGTTTTTT. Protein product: CASSLDPEKLFF.

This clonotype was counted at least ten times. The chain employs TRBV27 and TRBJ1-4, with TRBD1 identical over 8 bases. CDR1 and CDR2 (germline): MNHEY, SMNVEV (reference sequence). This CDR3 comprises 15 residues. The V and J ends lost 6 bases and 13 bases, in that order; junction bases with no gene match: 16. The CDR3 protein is CASSQTRDRSDSLFF. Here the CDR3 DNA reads TGTGCCAGCAGCCAAACCCGGGACAGGAGTGATTCACTGTTTTTT.

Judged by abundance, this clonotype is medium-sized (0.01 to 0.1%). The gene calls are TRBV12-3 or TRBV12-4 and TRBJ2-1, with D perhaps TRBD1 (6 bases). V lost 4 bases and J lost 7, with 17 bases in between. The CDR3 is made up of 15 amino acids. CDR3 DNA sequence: TGTGCCAGCAGTTATAAAGGGGGAGCCGGTAATGAGCAGTTCTTC. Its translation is CASSYKGGAGNEQFF.

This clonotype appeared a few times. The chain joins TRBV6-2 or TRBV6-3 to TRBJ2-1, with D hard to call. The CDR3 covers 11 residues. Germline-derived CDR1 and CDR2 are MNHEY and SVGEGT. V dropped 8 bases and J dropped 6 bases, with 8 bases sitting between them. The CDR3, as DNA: TGTGCCAGCCGAGCGTTCAATGAGCAGTTCTTC. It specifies CASRAFNEQFF.

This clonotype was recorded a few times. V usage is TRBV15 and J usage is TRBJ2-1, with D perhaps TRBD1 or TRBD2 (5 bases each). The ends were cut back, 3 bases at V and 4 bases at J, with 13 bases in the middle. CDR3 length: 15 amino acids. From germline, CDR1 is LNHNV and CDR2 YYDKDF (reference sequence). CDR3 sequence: CATSSGGRSYNEQFF. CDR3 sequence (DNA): TGTGCCACCAGCAGTGGGGGACGGAGTTACAATGAGCAGTTCTTC.

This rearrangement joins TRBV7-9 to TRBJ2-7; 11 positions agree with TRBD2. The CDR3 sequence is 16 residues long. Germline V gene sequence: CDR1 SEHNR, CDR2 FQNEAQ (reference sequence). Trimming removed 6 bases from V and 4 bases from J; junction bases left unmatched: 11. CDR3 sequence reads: CASRPQLAGEGYEQYF. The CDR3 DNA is TGTGCCAGCAGGCCACAACTAGCGGGAGAAGGGTACGAGCAGTACTTC.

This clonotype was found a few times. CDR3 sequence: CASRTPDRAWEQFF. The CDR3 nucleotides are TGTGCCAGCAGAACCCCGGACAGGGCGTGGGAGCAGTTCTTC. The chain links TRBV6-1 to TRBJ2-1, with 8 bases aligning to TRBD1. The germline V gene has CDR1 MNHNS and CDR2 SASEGT. The CDR3 sequence is 14 residues long. V shed 6 bases, J shed 10 bases, and the junction held 11 bases outside the gene matches.

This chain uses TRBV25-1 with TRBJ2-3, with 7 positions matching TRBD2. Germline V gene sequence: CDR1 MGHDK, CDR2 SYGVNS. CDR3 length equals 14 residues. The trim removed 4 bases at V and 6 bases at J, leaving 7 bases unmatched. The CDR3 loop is CASSGGGPKDTQYF. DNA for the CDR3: TGTGCCAGCAGTGGGGGAGGGCCCAAGGATACGCAGTATTTT.

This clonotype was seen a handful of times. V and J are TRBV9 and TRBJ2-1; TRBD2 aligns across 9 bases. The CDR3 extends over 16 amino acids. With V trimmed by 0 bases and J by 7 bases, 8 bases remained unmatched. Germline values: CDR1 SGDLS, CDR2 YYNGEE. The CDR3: CASSVEGAGGVNEQFF. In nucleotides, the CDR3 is TGTGCCAGCAGCGTAGAAGGCGCGGGAGGGGTAAATGAGCAGTTCTTC. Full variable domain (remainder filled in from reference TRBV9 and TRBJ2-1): DSGVTQTPKHLITATGQRVTLRCSPRSGDLSVYWYQQSLDQGLQFLIQYYNGEERAKGNILERFSAQQFPDLHSELNLSSLELGDSALYFCASSVEGAGGVNEQFFGPGTRLTVL.

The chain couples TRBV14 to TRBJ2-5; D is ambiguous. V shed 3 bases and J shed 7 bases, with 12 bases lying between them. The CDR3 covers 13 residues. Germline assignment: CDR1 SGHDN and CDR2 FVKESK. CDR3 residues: CASSQWVTGTQYF. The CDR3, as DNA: TGTGCCAGCAGCCAGTGGGTTACCGGGACCCAGTACTTC.

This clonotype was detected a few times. CDR3 sequence reads: CASSLGTGPEKLFF. The CDR3 nucleotides read TGTGCCAGCAGCTTAGGGACAGGGCCTGAAAAACTGTTTTTT. The chain uses TRBV11-2 and TRBJ1-4, with 8 bases that match TRBD1. J lost 7 bases, V lost 1 base, and 2 bases had no gene match. Germline values: CDR1 SGHAT, CDR2 FQNNGV. The CDR3 sequence is 14 residues long. The full variable domain, completed using reference TRBV11-2 and TRBJ1-4, is EAGVAQSPRYKIIEKRQSVAFWCNPISGHATLYWYQQILGQGPKLLIQFQNNGVVDDSQLPKDRFSAERLKGVDSTLKIQPAKLEDSAVYLCASSLGTGPEKLFFGSGTQLSVL.

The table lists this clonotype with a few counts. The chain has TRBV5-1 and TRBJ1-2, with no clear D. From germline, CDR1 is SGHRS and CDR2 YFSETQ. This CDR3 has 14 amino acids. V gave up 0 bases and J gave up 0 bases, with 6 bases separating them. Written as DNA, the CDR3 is TGCGCCAGCAGCTTGGAGCCAGCTAACTATGGCTACACCTTC. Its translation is CASSLEPANYGYTF.

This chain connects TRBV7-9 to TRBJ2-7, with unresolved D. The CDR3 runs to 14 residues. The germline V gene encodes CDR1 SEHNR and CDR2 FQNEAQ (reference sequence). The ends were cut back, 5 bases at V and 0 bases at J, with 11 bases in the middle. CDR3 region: CASSPSQSSYEQYF. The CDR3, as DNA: TGTGCCAGCAGCCCGTCCCAGAGCTCCTACGAGCAGTACTTC.

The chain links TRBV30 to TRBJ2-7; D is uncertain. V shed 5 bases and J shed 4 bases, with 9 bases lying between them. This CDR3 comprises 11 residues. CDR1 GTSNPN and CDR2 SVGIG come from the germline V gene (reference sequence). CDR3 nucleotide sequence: TGTGCCTGGGGAGACACGTACGAGCAGTACTTC. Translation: CAWGDTYEQYF. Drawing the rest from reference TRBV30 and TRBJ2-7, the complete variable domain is SQTIHQWPATLVQPVGSPLSLECTVEGTSNPNLYWYRQAAGRGLQLLFYSVGIGQISSEVPQNLSASRPQDRQFILSSKKLLLSDSGFYLCAWGDTYEQYFGPGTRLTVT.

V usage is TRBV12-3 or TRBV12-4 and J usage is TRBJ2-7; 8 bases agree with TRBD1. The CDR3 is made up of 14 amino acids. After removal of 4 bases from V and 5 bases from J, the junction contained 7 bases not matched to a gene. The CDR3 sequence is CASSYYGTGNEQYF. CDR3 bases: TGTGCCAGCAGTTACTACGGGACAGGAAACGAGCAGTACTTC.

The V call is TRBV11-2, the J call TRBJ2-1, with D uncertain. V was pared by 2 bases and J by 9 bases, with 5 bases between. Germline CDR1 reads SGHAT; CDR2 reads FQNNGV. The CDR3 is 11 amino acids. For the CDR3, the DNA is TGTGCCAGCAGCTTAATCGCTGAGCAGTTCTTC. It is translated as CASSLIAEQFF.

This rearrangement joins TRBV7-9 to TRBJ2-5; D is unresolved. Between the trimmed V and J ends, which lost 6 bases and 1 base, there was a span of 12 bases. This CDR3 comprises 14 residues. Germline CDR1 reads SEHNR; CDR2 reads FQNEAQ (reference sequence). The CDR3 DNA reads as TGTGCCAGCAGTTCGCAAGGCAGCCAAGAGACCCAGTACTTC. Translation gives CASSSQGSQETQYF.

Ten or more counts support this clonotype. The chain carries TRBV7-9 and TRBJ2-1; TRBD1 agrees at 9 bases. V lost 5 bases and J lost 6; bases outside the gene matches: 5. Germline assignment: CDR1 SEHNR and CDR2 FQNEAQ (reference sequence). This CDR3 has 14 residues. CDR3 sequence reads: CASSPRDRANEQFF. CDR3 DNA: TGTGCCAGCAGCCCAAGGGACAGGGCCAATGAGCAGTTCTTC.

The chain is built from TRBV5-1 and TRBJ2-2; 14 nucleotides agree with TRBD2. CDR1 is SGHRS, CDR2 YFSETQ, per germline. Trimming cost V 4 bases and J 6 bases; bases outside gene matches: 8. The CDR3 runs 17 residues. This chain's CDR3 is CASSPGLAGEGAGELFF. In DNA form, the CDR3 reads TGCGCCAGCAGCCCGGGACTAGCGGGAGAAGGGGCCGGGGAGCTGTTTTTT.

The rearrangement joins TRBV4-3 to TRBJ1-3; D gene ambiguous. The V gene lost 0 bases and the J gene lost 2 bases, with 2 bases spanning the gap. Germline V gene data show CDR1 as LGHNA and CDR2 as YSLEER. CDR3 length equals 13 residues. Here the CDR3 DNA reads TGCGCCAGCAGCCAAGATACTGGAAACACCATATATTTT. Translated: CASSQDTGNTIYF.

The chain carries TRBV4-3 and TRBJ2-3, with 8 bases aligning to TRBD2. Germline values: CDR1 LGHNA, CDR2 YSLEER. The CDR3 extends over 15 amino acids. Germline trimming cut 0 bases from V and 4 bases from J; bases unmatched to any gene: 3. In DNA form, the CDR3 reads TGCGCCAGCAGCCAAGATGGCGGGAGGTCAGATACGCAGTATTTT. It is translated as CASSQDGGRSDTQYF.

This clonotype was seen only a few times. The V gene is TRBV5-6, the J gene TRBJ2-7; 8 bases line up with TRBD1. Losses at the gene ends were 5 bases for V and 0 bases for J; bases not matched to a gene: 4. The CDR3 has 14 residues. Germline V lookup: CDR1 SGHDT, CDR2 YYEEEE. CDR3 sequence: CASRTGTGSYEQYF. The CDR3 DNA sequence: TGTGCCAGCAGAACCGGGACAGGCTCCTACGAGCAGTACTTC.

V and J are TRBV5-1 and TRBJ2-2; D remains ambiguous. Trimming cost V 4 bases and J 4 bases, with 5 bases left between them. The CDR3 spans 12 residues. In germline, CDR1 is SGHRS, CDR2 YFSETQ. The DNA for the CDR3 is TGCGCCAGCAGCAATGGCACCGGGGAGCTGTTTTTT. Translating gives CASSNGTGELFF.

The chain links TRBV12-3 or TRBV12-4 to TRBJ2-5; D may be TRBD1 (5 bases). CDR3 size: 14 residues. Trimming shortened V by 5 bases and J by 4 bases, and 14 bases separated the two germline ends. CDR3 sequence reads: CASSPPRAGETQYF. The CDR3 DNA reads TGTGCCAGCAGTCCCCCCAGGGCAGGAGAGACCCAGTACTTC.

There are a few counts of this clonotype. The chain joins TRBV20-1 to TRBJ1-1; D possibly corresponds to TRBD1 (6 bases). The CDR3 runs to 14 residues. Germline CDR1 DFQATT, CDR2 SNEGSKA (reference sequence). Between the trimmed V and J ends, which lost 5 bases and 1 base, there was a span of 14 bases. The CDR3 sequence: CSAPGGRGNTEAFF. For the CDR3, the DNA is TGCAGTGCTCCAGGCGGCAGGGGGAACACTGAAGCTTTCTTT.

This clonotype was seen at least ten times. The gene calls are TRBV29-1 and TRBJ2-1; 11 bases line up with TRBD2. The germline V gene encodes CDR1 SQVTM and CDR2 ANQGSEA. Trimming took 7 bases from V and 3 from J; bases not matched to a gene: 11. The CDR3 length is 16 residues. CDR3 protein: CSATPLLAGDYNEQFF. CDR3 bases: TGCAGCGCAACCCCGTTACTAGCGGGAGACTACAATGAGCAGTTCTTC.